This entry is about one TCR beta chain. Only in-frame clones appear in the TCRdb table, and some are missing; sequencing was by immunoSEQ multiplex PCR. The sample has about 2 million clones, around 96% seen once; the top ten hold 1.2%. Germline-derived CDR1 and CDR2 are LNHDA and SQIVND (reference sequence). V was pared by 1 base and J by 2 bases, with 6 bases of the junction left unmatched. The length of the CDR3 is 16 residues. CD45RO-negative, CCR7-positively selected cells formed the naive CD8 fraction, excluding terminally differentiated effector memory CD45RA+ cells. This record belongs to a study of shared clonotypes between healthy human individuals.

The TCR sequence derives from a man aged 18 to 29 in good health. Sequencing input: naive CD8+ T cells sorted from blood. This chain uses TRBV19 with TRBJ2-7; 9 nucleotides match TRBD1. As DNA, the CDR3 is TGTGCCAGTAGTATAGGATGGGGACAGGGAGCCTACGAGCAGTACTTC. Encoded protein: CASSIGWGQGAYEQYF.